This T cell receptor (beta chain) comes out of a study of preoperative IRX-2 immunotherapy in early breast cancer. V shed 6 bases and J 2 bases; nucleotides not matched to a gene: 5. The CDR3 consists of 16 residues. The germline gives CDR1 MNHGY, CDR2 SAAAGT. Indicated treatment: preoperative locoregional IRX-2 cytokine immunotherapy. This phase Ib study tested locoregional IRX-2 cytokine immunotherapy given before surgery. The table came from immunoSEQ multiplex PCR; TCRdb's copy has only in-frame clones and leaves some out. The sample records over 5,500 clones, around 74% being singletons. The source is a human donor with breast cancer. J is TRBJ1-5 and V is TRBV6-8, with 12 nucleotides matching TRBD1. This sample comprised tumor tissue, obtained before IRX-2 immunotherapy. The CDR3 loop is CASSGTGGWGNQPQHF. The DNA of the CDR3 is TGTGCCAGCAGCGGGACAGGGGGCTGGGGCAATCAGCCCCAGCATTTT.